Following are 29 T cell receptor beta chains from one sample sequenced in a study of Graves' ophthalmopathy and Graves' hyperthyroidism. Investigators amplified TCR beta CDR3 regions from RNA transcripts. Investigators did first-round RT-PCR with HTBI primers, then second-round multiplex PCR. Via MiXCR, TCRdb re-called the multiplex PCR reads, giving one row per CDR3 protein. The data hold around 400,000 distinct CDR3 sequences, with under 25% observed a single time. Material for sequencing was peripheral blood. The origin of the receptors is a woman between 18 and 29 years old with stable Graves' hyperthyroidism.

This chain joins TRBV2 and TRBJ2-7; D may match TRBD1 or TRBD2 (6 bases each). CDR3 length equals 13 residues. V was cut by 4 bases and J by 6 bases, with 13 bases left in between. Germline-derived CDR1 and CDR2 are SNHLY and FYNNEI. The CDR3 DNA reads TGTGCCAGCAGTGTGGAGGGGGTTAGCGAGCAGTACTTC. It translates to CASSVEGVSEQYF.

This clonotype was observed many times. J is TRBJ1-1 and V is TRBV20-1; D is ambiguous. Trimming pared 3 bases from V and 3 bases from J, leaving 8 bases between. From germline, CDR1 is DFQATT and CDR2 SNEGSKA (reference sequence). The CDR3 runs to 12 residues. The CDR3 spells CSARIGDTEAFF. The CDR3 DNA follows: TGCAGTGCTAGGATTGGCGACACTGAAGCTTTCTTT.

Points on this clonotype: A much larger clone differs from this one at a single base, so this may be a read error. This sequence joins TRBV30 and TRBJ1-1; TRBD1 is a possible D gene (6 bases). From germline, CDR1 is GTSNPN and CDR2 SVGIG (reference sequence). The CDR3 is 13 residues long. V lost 5 bases to trimming and J lost 3 bases, with 13 bases between them. The CDR3 is CAWARGADTEAFF. In DNA, the CDR3 is TGTGCCTGGGCACGGGGGGCGGACACTGAAGCTTTCTTT. The whole variable domain, filled in from reference TRBV30 and TRBJ1-1, reads SQTIHQWPATLVQPVGSPLSLECTVEGTSNPNLYWYRQAAGRGLQLLFYSVGIGQISSEVPQNLSASRPQDRQFILSSKKLLLSDSGFYLCAWARGADTEAFFGQGTRLTVV.

This chain uses TRBV7-9 with TRBJ1-1; 10 nucleotides align to TRBD1. The CDR3 runs to 15 residues. Germline assignment: CDR1 SEHNR and CDR2 FQNEAQ (reference sequence). V was clipped by 5 bases and J by 6 bases; unmatched bases: 9. CDR3 DNA sequence: TGTGCCAGCAGCCCGCGGGACAGGGGTAACGCTGAAGCTTTCTTT. This translates into CASSPRDRGNAEAFF.

This clonotype was counted a single time. As DNA, the CDR3 is TGTGCCAGCAGTTACTCAGGGAACAATCAGCCCCAGCATTTT. Translating it yields CASSYSGNNQPQHF. This chain joins TRBV27 and TRBJ1-5, with D possibly TRBD1 on 5 matching bases. V lost 4 bases, J lost 3 bases, and 10 bases lay in between. CDR1 is MNHEY and CDR2 is SMNVEV in the germline V gene (reference sequence). This CDR3 region has 14 residues.

This clonotype was counted many times. This chain connects TRBV6-5 to TRBJ1-3; D ambiguous. V shed 4 bases and J shed 0 bases, with 16 bases lying between them. CDR3 length: 17 residues. Germline CDR1 and CDR2: MNHEY and SVGAGI. The CDR3 region is CASSSIRTASSGNTIYF. The CDR3 nucleotides read TGTGCCAGCAGTTCCATTCGGACGGCGAGCTCTGGAAACACCATATATTTT.

V and J are TRBV6-1 and TRBJ1-5; 8 positions agree with TRBD1. J lost 3 bases, V lost 4 bases, and 5 bases had no gene match. Germline assignment: CDR1 MNHNS and CDR2 SASEGT. The CDR3 has 15 residues. Here the CDR3 reads CASSADRGSNQPQHF. The CDR3 nucleotides are TGTGCCAGCAGTGCTGACAGGGGATCCAATCAGCCCCAGCATTTT.

The V gene is TRBV19, the J gene TRBJ2-7; 10 positions match TRBD2. CDR1 is LNHDA and CDR2 is SQIVND in the germline V gene (reference sequence). J lost 5 bases, V lost 5 bases, and 9 bases had no gene match. CDR3 size: 15 residues. CDR3 bases: TGTGCCAGTAGTTCACTAGCGGGGTCCACCGACGAGCAGTACTTC. Protein: CASSSLAGSTDEQYF.

This clonotype was found many times. V gene TRBV7-2 combines with J gene TRBJ1-2; 8 positions agree with TRBD1. The V segment lost 3 bases and the J segment 8 bases; nucleotides outside the gene matches: 11. The CDR3 covers 15 residues. Germline V gene lookup returns CDR1 SGHTA and CDR2 FQGNSA. CDR3 residues: CASSFEPQGAGGYTF. CDR3 DNA: TGTGCCAGCAGCTTCGAGCCTCAGGGGGCTGGGGGCTACACCTTC.

This clonotype was picked up many times. This chain links TRBV27 with TRBJ1-3, with 9 bases identical to TRBD1. CDR1 MNHEY and CDR2 SMNVEV come from the germline V gene (reference sequence). This CDR3 has 14 amino acids. V was clipped by 8 bases and J by 0 bases; unmatched bases: 2. CDR3: CASGTGLSGNTIYF. The CDR3 DNA reads TGTGCCAGCGGGACAGGGCTCTCTGGAAACACCATATATTTT.

The chain is built from TRBV7-9 and TRBJ1-2; D remains unclear. Germline values: CDR1 SEHNR, CDR2 FQNEAQ (reference sequence). CDR3 length: 14 amino acids. V lost 1 base and J lost 4, with 10 bases in between. CDR3 loop: CASSLVGNFYGYTF. CDR3 nucleotides: TGTGCCAGCAGCTTAGTCGGGAACTTCTATGGCTACACCTTC.

This clonotype was observed at least ten times. The J gene is TRBJ1-1, the V gene TRBV30; D is ambiguous. There are 11 residues in the CDR3. Per the germline V gene, CDR1 is GTSNPN and CDR2 is SVGIG (reference sequence). V was clipped by 4 bases and J by 7 bases, with 10 bases between them. The DNA of the CDR3 is TGTGCCTGGAATACCAGGTTTGAAGCTTTCTTT. Its translation is CAWNTRFEAFF.

V gene TRBV27 combines with J gene TRBJ1-1; unclear D gene. Germline CDR1 reads MNHEY; CDR2 reads SMNVEV (reference sequence). With 2 bases removed from V and 0 bases from J, the gap between germline ends came to 10 bases. The CDR3 runs to 15 residues. In DNA, the CDR3 is TGTGCCAGCAGTTTAATGTCCAGGCTGAACACTGAAGCTTTCTTT. This gives the protein CASSLMSRLNTEAFF.

In its sample, this clonotype was seen many times. The gene calls are TRBV7-2 and TRBJ2-5; D may correspond to TRBD1 or TRBD2 (6 bases each). V lost 2 bases, J lost 5 bases, and 9 bases lay in between. The length of the CDR3 is 13 residues. Germline CDR1 and CDR2: SGHTA and FQGNSA. For the CDR3, the DNA is TGTGCCAGCAGCTTACAGGGGAGGGAGACCCAGTACTTC. It codes for CASSLQGRETQYF.

The V and J genes are TRBV6-5 and TRBJ2-7; 7 bases fit TRBD2. From germline, CDR1 is MNHEY and CDR2 SVGAGI. J lost 5 bases, V lost 0 bases, and 10 bases had no gene match. The CDR3 contains 16 residues. The CDR3 region has the DNA TGTGCCAGCAGTTACTCGGGGGGGAGGGCCCTCGACGAGCAGTACTTC. This gives the protein CASSYSGGRALDEQYF.

The sample holds a few counts of this clonotype. Just one base apart from a much larger clone, this may be a read error. The V gene is TRBV18, the J gene TRBJ2-6; no clear D gene. V was clipped by 8 bases and J by 0 bases, with 5 bases between them. The CDR3 is 13 residues long. Germline CDR1 is KGHSH and CDR2 is LQKENI. The DNA for the CDR3 is TGTGCCAGCACCTACTCTGGGGCCAACGTCCTGACTTTC. It translates to CASTYSGANVLTF.

This clonotype was detected many times. V usage is TRBV20-1 and J usage is TRBJ2-6; the D gene is possibly TRBD2 (6 bases). CDR1 and CDR2 (germline): DFQATT, SNEGSKA (reference sequence). Trimming removed 2 bases at V and 2 bases at J, with 13 bases between. The CDR3 sequence is 16 residues long. The CDR3 DNA reads TGCAGTGCTAGATGGAGGGGCGGGCCTGGGGCCAACGTCCTGACTTTC. It encodes CSARWRGGPGANVLTF.

V and J are TRBV12-3 or TRBV12-4 and TRBJ2-7; D is unclear. The V gene lost 3 bases and the J gene lost 2 bases, with 8 bases spanning the gap. The CDR3 loop spans 13 amino acids. DNA for the CDR3: TGTGCCAGCAGTTTGAACTCTGCCTACGAGCAGTACTTC. This translates into CASSLNSAYEQYF.

The rearrangement links TRBV7-3 to TRBJ2-6; D call uncertain. The V end was cut by 0 bases, the J end by 0 bases, with 6 bases between. The CDR3 is made up of 16 amino acids. CDR1 is SGHTA, CDR2 FQGTGA, per germline. CDR3: CASSLTGPSGANVLTF. The DNA of the CDR3 is TGTGCCAGCAGCTTAACTGGACCCTCTGGGGCCAACGTCCTGACTTTC. The whole variable domain, remainder taken from reference TRBV7-3 and TRBJ2-6, is GAGVSQTPSNKVTEKGKYVELRCDPISGHTALYWYRQSLGQGPEFLIYFQGTGAADDSGLPNDRFFAVRPEGSVSTLKIQRTERGDSAVYLCASSLTGPSGANVLTFGAGSRLTVL.

This clonotype was picked up many times. V gene TRBV2 combines with J gene TRBJ2-7; D gene ambiguous. The V end was cut by 7 bases, the J end by 7 bases, with 17 bases between. The CDR3 sequence is 13 residues long. Per the germline V gene, CDR1 is SNHLY and CDR2 is FYNNEI. The CDR3, as DNA: TGTGCCAGCATCACCAGCCCCGGTAAGGAGCAGTACTTC. It specifies CASITSPGKEQYF.

This clonotype was seen ten or more times. This chain joins TRBV28 and TRBJ1-5; tentatively, D is TRBD1 (6 bases). Trimming cost V 6 bases and J 2 bases, with 17 bases left between them. The CDR3 has 16 amino acids. Germline V gene lookup returns CDR1 MDHEN and CDR2 SYDVKM. CDR3: CASSLAGGGGNQPQHF. The CDR3 nucleotides read TGTGCCAGCAGCCTTGCGGGGGGCGGTGGCAATCAGCCCCAGCATTTT.

Written as DNA, the CDR3 is TGTGCCAGCAGTCCAAGACAGGGGGTACAAGAGACCCAGTACTTC. This gives the protein CASSPRQGVQETQYF. The chain links TRBV6-4 to TRBJ2-5; 9 bases line up with TRBD1. The CDR3 spans 15 residues. Looked up from germline, CDR1 is MRHNA and CDR2 is SNTAGT. V lost 5 bases to trimming and J lost 2 bases; unmatched junction nucleotides: 6.

This clonotype was recorded at least ten times. CDR3 in DNA: TGTGCCAGCAGCTTACAGCCTAAGAAGTACTTC. Residues: CASSLQPKKYF. The rearrangement links TRBV11-2 to TRBJ2-5, with no clear D. V was clipped by 2 bases and J by 12 bases, with 10 bases between them. This CDR3 spans 11 amino acids. Per germline, CDR1 SGHAT and CDR2 FQNNGV.

This chain connects TRBV12-3 or TRBV12-4 to TRBJ2-5; 11 bases match TRBD2. CDR3 length: 16 amino acids. J gave up 1 base and V 6 bases, and 7 bases lay outside the gene matches. CDR3 sequence (DNA): TGTGCCAGCAGCTCCGGGACTAGCGGCAGCCAAGAGACCCAGTACTTC. This gives the protein CASSSGTSGSQETQYF.

This sequence joins TRBV28 and TRBJ1-6; D gene uncertain. Trimming removed 4 bases from V and 7 bases from J, with 20 bases in between. The CDR3 length is 17 residues. The germline gives CDR1 MDHEN, CDR2 SYDVKM. Written as DNA, the CDR3 is TGTGCCAGCAGTTCCTCGGGAGCCTACCTTGGGAATTCACCCCTCCACTTT. It codes for CASSSSGAYLGNSPLHF.

This clonotype was counted at least ten times. The chain has TRBV6-5 and TRBJ2-2; 10 nucleotides agree with TRBD1. There are 16 residues in the CDR3. The V gene's germline CDR1 is MNHEY and CDR2 SVGAGI. Losses at the gene ends were 6 bases for V and 3 bases for J; bases not matched to a gene: 7. As DNA, the CDR3 is TGTGCCAGCAGACCATGGACAGGGGGGGACACCGGGGAGCTGTTTTTT. Protein sequence: CASRPWTGGDTGELFF.

The chain has TRBV12-3 or TRBV12-4 and TRBJ1-2; D is unclear. The ends were cut back, 3 bases at V and 2 bases at J, with 13 bases in the middle. The CDR3 runs to 15 residues. The chain's CDR3 is CASSFGLHLNYGYTF. CDR3 coding DNA: TGTGCCAGCAGTTTTGGGCTCCACCTCAACTATGGCTACACCTTC.

The sample holds many counts of this clonotype. The V gene is TRBV30, the J gene TRBJ2-5; D gene uncertain. The germline V gene has CDR1 GTSNPN and CDR2 SVGIG (reference sequence). Trimming removed 1 base at V and 7 bases at J, with 7 bases between. The CDR3 loop spans 11 amino acids. The CDR3 DNA sequence: TGTGCCTGGAGTGCCCCGGGGACCCAGTACTTC. Translated, it gives CAWSAPGTQYF.

In regard to this clonotype: Possible read error: a much larger clone is one base away. The genes are TRBV11-2 and TRBJ2-1, with 9 bases lining up with TRBD2. Per germline, CDR1 SGHAT and CDR2 FQNNGV. The CDR3 length is 17 residues. DNA for the CDR3: TGTGCCAACAGCTTAGGAAGGGGGGTAGCGGGAGACTATGAGCAGTTCTTC. It translates to CANSLGRGVAGDYEQFF.